This note documents a single TCR beta chain sequence. The protocol was immunoSEQ multiplex PCR, while the TCRdb copy is restricted to in-frame clones and leaves out a portion. The sample shows over 6,000 clones, roughly 87% of them seen only once. This CDR3 contains 13 residues. V lost 1 base and J lost 2, with 5 bases in between. Germline V gene data show CDR1 as SGHDT and CDR2 as YYEEEE. The time point here: week 3, after first cycle of checkpoint inhibitor. These data belong to a study of blood T cell dynamics during melanoma immunotherapy. This sequence was found in a human donor with melanoma. Here the sequenced sample was blood, taken from a patient treated with checkpoint blockade. The chain recombines TRBV5-6 with TRBJ2-3; D unclear. For the CDR3, the DNA is TGTGCCAGCAGCTTGCTGGCCACAGATACGCAGTATTTT. It codes for CASSLLATDTQYF.